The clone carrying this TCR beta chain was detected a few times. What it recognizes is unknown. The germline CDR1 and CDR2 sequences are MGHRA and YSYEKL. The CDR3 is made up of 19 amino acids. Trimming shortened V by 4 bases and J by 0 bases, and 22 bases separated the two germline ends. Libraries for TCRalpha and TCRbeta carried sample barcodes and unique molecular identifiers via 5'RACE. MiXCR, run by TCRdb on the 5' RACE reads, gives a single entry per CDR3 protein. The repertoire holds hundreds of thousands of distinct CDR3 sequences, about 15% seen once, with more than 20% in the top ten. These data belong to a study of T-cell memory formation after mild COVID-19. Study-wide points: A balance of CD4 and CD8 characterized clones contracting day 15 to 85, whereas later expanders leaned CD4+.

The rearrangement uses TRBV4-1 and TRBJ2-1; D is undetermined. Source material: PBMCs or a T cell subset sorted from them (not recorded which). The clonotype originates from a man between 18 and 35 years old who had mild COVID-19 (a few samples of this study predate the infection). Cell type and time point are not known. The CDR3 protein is CASSPWADPPPHSYNEQFF. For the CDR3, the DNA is TGCGCCAGCAGCCCCTGGGCAGATCCCCCGCCTCACTCCTACAATGAGCAGTTCTTC.